The 21 T cell receptor beta chains reported below all come from one sample, sequenced in a study of blood T cell repertoires in COVID-19. The data were produced by immunoSEQ multiplex PCR, yet TCRdb's version contains in-frame clones alone and is incomplete. The sample consists of hundreds of thousands of clones, 85% to 90% of them appearing once. The source material was peripheral blood. The receptors were gathered from a woman aged 45 to 65 with COVID-19, enrolled during active disease.

The rearrangement uses TRBV10-3 and TRBJ1-6; D perhaps matches TRBD1 (5 bases). Germline CDR1 is ENHRY and CDR2 is SYGVKD. V lost 0 bases, J lost 5 bases, and 11 bases lay in between. CDR3 length equals 16 residues. CDR3 DNA: TGTGCCATCAGTGAGTCGCGCGGGGGTGATAATTCACCCCTCCACTTT. Its protein is CAISESRGGDNSPLHF.

The chain carries TRBV6-5 and TRBJ1-2; D is undetermined. CDR1 is MNHEY and CDR2 is SVGAGI in the germline V gene. Trimming cost V 0 bases and J 5 bases, with 10 bases left between them. The CDR3 is 14 amino acids. CDR3 coding DNA: TGTGCCAGCAGTTACTCGGGAGGCACTTATGGCTACACCTTC. Protein: CASSYSGGTYGYTF.

The V call is TRBV7-6, the J call TRBJ1-6; no clear D gene. Germline assignment: CDR1 SGHVS and CDR2 FNYEAQ. The length of the CDR3 is 14 residues. The germline V and J ends were trimmed by 8 bases and 1 base, with 9 bases remaining between them. CDR3 nucleotide sequence: TGTGCCAGCGGCACGGGTTCCTATAATTCACCCCTCCACTTT. Translated: CASGTGSYNSPLHF.

This rearrangement joins TRBV7-8 to TRBJ1-2; a possible D gene is TRBD1 (6 bases). V was clipped by 3 bases and J by 6 bases, with 14 bases between them. This CDR3 is built from 14 residues. Germline assignment: CDR1 SGHVS and CDR2 FQNEAQ. The CDR3 sequence is CASSFWGPSHGYTF. DNA for the CDR3: TGTGCCAGCAGCTTCTGGGGGCCCAGCCATGGCTACACCTTC.

This chain joins TRBV7-2 and TRBJ2-5; a weak D match, TRBD2 (6 bases). In germline, CDR1 is SGHTA, CDR2 FQGNSA. With 5 bases removed from V and 5 bases from J, the gap between germline ends came to 12 bases. The CDR3 runs to 13 residues. The CDR3 region is CASSITSYETQYF. CDR3 DNA: TGTGCCAGCAGCATTACTAGCTACGAGACCCAGTACTTC.

This clone has a handful of counts. V gene TRBV19 combines with J gene TRBJ1-1; D is ambiguous. This CDR3 has 13 amino acids. Trimming shortened V by 6 bases and J by 1 base, and 9 bases separated the two germline ends. Germline V lookup: CDR1 LNHDA, CDR2 SQIVND (reference sequence). The chain's CDR3 is CASRRTENTEAFF. DNA of the CDR3: TGTGCCAGTAGAAGAACAGAGAACACTGAAGCTTTCTTT. Full variable domain (remainder filled in from reference TRBV19 and TRBJ1-1): DGGITQSPKYLFRKEGQNVTLSCEQNLNHDAMYWYRQDPGQGLRLIYYSQIVNDFQKGDIAEGYSVSREKKESFPLTVTSAQKNPTAFYLCASRRTENTEAFFGQGTRLTVV.

This clone has just one count. The V gene is TRBV9, the J gene TRBJ2-1; D is perhaps TRBD1 (6 bases). This CDR3 has 15 amino acids. Germline lookup yields CDR1 SGDLS and CDR2 YYNGEE. V lost 0 bases and J lost 6, with 13 bases in between. The CDR3: CASSVGGHLGNEQFF. The CDR3 DNA sequence: TGTGCCAGCAGCGTAGGGGGACACCTAGGCAATGAGCAGTTCTTC. Full variable domain (missing parts from reference TRBV9 and TRBJ2-1): DSGVTQTPKHLITATGQRVTLRCSPRSGDLSVYWYQQSLDQGLQFLIQYYNGEERAKGNILERFSAQQFPDLHSELNLSSLELGDSALYFCASSVGGHLGNEQFFGPGTRLTVL.

V usage is TRBV27 and J usage is TRBJ2-1; a weak D match, TRBD2 (6 bases). V lost 5 bases, J lost 6 bases, and 14 bases lay in between. The germline V gene has CDR1 MNHEY and CDR2 SMNVEV (reference sequence). The CDR3 length is 14 residues. DNA of the CDR3: TGTGCCAGCAGTCGGGACTCCCCCGCCAATGAGCAGTTCTTC. Its translation is CASSRDSPANEQFF.

V usage is TRBV6-5 and J usage is TRBJ2-1, with 14 bases fitting TRBD2. The CDR3 loop spans 14 amino acids. The trim removed 6 bases at V and 12 bases at J, leaving 7 bases unmatched. Germline V gene lookup returns CDR1 MNHEY and CDR2 SVGAGI. This chain's CDR3 is CASSLTSGGAGQFF. CDR3 bases: TGTGCCAGCAGCCTGACTAGCGGGGGGGCCGGGCAGTTCTTC.

This clone has more than one count but fewer than ten. The V gene is TRBV7-8, the J gene TRBJ2-3, with TRBD2 identical over 8 bases. Germline V lookup: CDR1 SGHVS, CDR2 FQNEAQ. V gave up 5 bases and J gave up 4 bases; unmatched junction bases: 5. The CDR3 sequence is 14 residues long. This chain's CDR3 is CASSATGGPDTQYF. CDR3 DNA sequence: TGTGCCAGCAGCGCGACGGGGGGGCCAGATACGCAGTATTTT.

V gene TRBV3-1 (or the pseudogene TRBV3-2) combines with J gene TRBJ1-5; maybe TRBD1 (5 bases). There are 14 residues in the CDR3. V lost 0 bases, J lost 5 bases, and 8 bases lay in between. Germline lookup yields CDR1 LGHDT and CDR2 YNNKEL (reference sequence). The CDR3 sequence is CASSQEPGDQPQHF. The CDR3 bases are TGTGCCAGCAGCCAAGAACCGGGGGATCAGCCCCAGCATTTT.

The chain has TRBV30 and TRBJ1-5; D is possibly TRBD1 (5 bases). The V end lost 2 bases, the J end lost 9 bases, and 17 bases lay between the germline ends. The CDR3 covers 14 residues. CDR1 and CDR2 (germline): GTSNPN, SVGIG (reference sequence). For the CDR3, the DNA is TGTGCCTGGAGTCTCATAACAGGCCACGGGCCCCAGCATTTT. Amino acid sequence: CAWSLITGHGPQHF.

V usage is TRBV4-1 and J usage is TRBJ1-2, with 8 nucleotides matching TRBD1. The V and J ends lost 3 bases and 8 bases, in that order; junction bases with no gene match: 17. This CDR3 comprises 17 residues. Per germline, CDR1 MGHRA and CDR2 YSYEKL. CDR3 DNA: TGCGCCAGCAGCCAGATTACCGGGACATCAGGGGGCTTAGGCTACACCTTC. It is translated as CASSQITGTSGGLGYTF.

The chain carries TRBV2 and TRBJ1-4; 8 nucleotides align to TRBD1. Germline lookup yields CDR1 SNHLY and CDR2 FYNNEI. This CDR3 region has 12 residues. CDR3 sequence (DNA): TGTGCTAGCCAGGGGGCGGGTGAAAAACTGTTTTTT. Its translation is CASQGAGEKLFF.

The V call is TRBV29-1, the J call TRBJ2-1, with 7 bases fitting TRBD2. With 7 bases clipped from V and 7 bases from J, the junction kept 10 bases outside the gene matches. The CDR3 is 13 residues long. The germline gives CDR1 SQVTM, CDR2 ANQGSEA. CDR3 in DNA: TGCAGCGGGACCAGGGAGGGTTTGAATGAGCAGTTCTTC. Protein: CSGTREGLNEQFF.

This clone was seen only a few times. V usage is TRBV12-5 and J usage is TRBJ1-1; 8 nucleotides align to TRBD1. The CDR3 is made up of 15 amino acids. With V trimmed by 5 bases and J by 3 bases, 8 bases remained unmatched. Looked up from germline, CDR1 is LGHNT and CDR2 is FRNRAP. Here the CDR3 reads CASGPRRTGYTEAFF. In nucleotides, the CDR3 is TGTGCTAGTGGTCCCCGTCGGACAGGGTACACTGAAGCTTTCTTT. The complete variable domain, with remaining parts taken from reference TRBV12-5 and TRBJ1-1, reads DARVTQTPRHKVTEMGQEVTMRCQPILGHNTVFWYRQTMMQGLELLAYFRNRAPLDDSGMPKDRFSAEMPDATLATLKIQPSEPRDSAVYFCASGPRRTGYTEAFFGQGTRLTVV.

This chain uses TRBV19 with TRBJ1-5; a weak D match, TRBD1 (5 bases). Germline V gene data show CDR1 as LNHDA and CDR2 as SQIVND (reference sequence). V shed 3 bases and J shed 6 bases, with 15 bases lying between them. There are 15 residues in the CDR3. For the CDR3, the DNA is TGTGCCAGTAGTATGGGGGGGTCAGACACTCAGCCCCAGCATTTT. Its translation is CASSMGGSDTQPQHF.

The table lists this clone with many counts. This sequence joins TRBV5-1 and TRBJ1-4; TRBD1 aligns across 9 bases. This CDR3 region has 15 residues. Unmatched junction bases numbered 11, after V lost 6 bases and J lost 8 bases. Germline-derived CDR1 and CDR2 are SGHRS and YFSETQ. The CDR3 region is CASNIRGQGGEKLFF. CDR3 in DNA: TGCGCCAGCAATATCCGGGGACAGGGTGGGGAAAAACTGTTTTTT. Full variable domain (missing parts from reference TRBV5-1 and TRBJ1-4): KAGVTQTPRYLIKTRGQQVTLSCSPISGHRSVSWYQQTPGQGLQFLFEYFSETQRNKGNFPGRFSGRQFSNSRSEMNVSTLELGDSALYLCASNIRGQGGEKLFFGSGTQLSVL.

The J gene is TRBJ1-6, the V gene TRBV30; 7 positions match TRBD1. CDR1 is GTSNPN and CDR2 is SVGIG in the germline V gene (reference sequence). V was pared by 1 base and J by 10 bases, with 7 bases of the junction left unmatched. This CDR3 contains 14 residues. CDR3 nucleotide sequence: TGTGCCTGGAGTGGACAGGGCCGGGAGTCACCCCTCCACTTT. Amino acids: CAWSGQGRESPLHF.

The V and J genes are TRBV10-3 and TRBJ1-5; D gene unclear. CDR1 ENHRY and CDR2 SYGVKD come from the germline V gene. The CDR3 spans 14 residues. Trimming stripped 6 bases from V and 5 bases from J, with 14 bases between. CDR3 sequence (DNA): TGTGCCATCAGCGTCTCGAGCGAGGATCAGCCCCAGCATTTT. Translated: CAISVSSEDQPQHF.

The chain carries TRBV7-4 and TRBJ2-2; D ambiguous. Germline values: CDR1 SGHVT, CDR2 SQSDAQ. The CDR3 is 11 residues long. The V gene lost 5 bases and the J gene lost 6 bases, with 4 bases spanning the gap. CDR3 protein: CASSPAGELFF. The CDR3 nucleotides read TGTGCCAGCAGCCCCGCCGGGGAGCTGTTTTTT.